This TCR beta chain was recorded in a study of blood T cell repertoires in COVID-19. Per the original methods: Amplification of reference gene primers was used by the study to estimate nucleated cell counts. Method: immunoSEQ multiplex PCR; TCRdb's copy keeps in-frame clones and lacks some. V and J calls and clone size are given by that table; D and trimming were obtained from the DNA. The sample carries 250,000 to 350,000 clones, around 89% recorded once. CDR1 is SQVTM, CDR2 ANQGSEA, per germline. J was trimmed by 9 bases and V by 6 bases; bases with no gene match: 8. The CDR3 totals 12 residues. This TCR was sampled from a woman younger than 35 who had recovered from COVID-19. V gene TRBV29-1 combines with J gene TRBJ2-7, with 10 bases aligning to TRBD1. The sample consisted of PBMCs or T cells enriched from blood (not recorded which). Here the CDR3 reads CSVGTGATRQYF. In DNA, the CDR3 is TGCAGCGTCGGGACAGGGGCCACCAGGCAGTACTTC.